A selection of T cell receptor beta chains follows, all from one sample in a study of long-term antiretroviral therapy in people with HIV. Clones were sequenced by immunoSEQ multiplex PCR, and TCRdb holds only the in-frame ones, with some missing. The repertoire holds some 24,000 clones, with approximately 83% as singletons. Sample: unsorted PBMCs, taken 0.7 years before starting antiretroviral therapy. The receptor set was obtained from a man in his thirties or forties with HIV. Both conserved end residues are part of each CDR3. D genes are given only for firm matches. The listing skips clone size in some rows; elsewhere it reads once, few, many or a size class.

v_call	d_call	clone_size	j_call	cdr3_aa	cdr3_nt
TRBV10-3	-	-	TRBJ2-7	CAIEGESYEQYF	TGTGCCATCGAGGGGGAGAGCTACGAGCAGTACTTC
TRBV19	-	-	TRBJ2-2	CASSIGAGKNTGELFF	TGTGCCAGTAGTATAGGGGCGGGAAAAAACACCGGGGAGCTGTTTTTT
TRBV5-4	-	-	TRBJ2-6	CASSLSRATGANVLTF	TGTGCCAGCAGCTTGTCCAGGGCGACTGGGGCCAACGTCCTGACTTTC
TRBV6-5	TRBD2	-	TRBJ2-7	CASSPSGGQLEQYF	TGTGCCAGCAGTCCTAGCGGGGGGCAGCTTGAGCAGTACTTC
TRBV29-1	-	-	TRBJ1-2	CSVWGGEYGYTF	TGCAGCGTCTGGGGGGGGGAGTATGGCTACACCTTC
TRBV29-1	-	-	TRBJ1-2	CSAGGPSGYTF	TGCAGCGCGGGGGGACCCAGTGGCTACACCTTC
TRBV29-1	TRBD1	-	TRBJ2-7	CSVEPADRVYEQYF	TGCAGCGTTGAACCCGCCGACAGGGTCTACGAGCAGTACTTC
TRBV11-1	-	-	TRBJ2-3	CASSREVPDTQYF	TGTGCCAGCAGCCGGGAAGTACCGGATACGCAGTATTTT
TRBV28	-	-	TRBJ2-7	CASSFPGPGEQYF	TGTGCCAGCAGTTTTCCGGGCCCCGGGGAGCAGTACTTC
TRBV9	TRBD1	-	TRBJ1-4	CASSVGGTGNEKLFF	TGTGCCAGCAGCGTAGGGGGGACAGGAAATGAAAAACTGTTTTTT
TRBV19	-	-	TRBJ1-1	CASSMGQGYTEAFF	TGTGCCAGTAGTATGGGCCAGGGGTACACTGAAGCTTTCTTT
TRBV7-2	TRBD1	-	TRBJ1-1	CASSLGTGVVAFF	TGTGCCAGCAGCTTAGGGACAGGGGTAGTAGCTTTCTTT
TRBV30	TRBD1	-	TRBJ1-5	CAWSIGGTGYQPQHF	TGTGCCTGGAGTATTGGCGGGACAGGGTATCAGCCCCAGCATTTT
TRBV7-6	-	-	TRBJ2-1	CASSLRDNRYNEQFF	TGTGCCAGCAGCCTCCGGGATAATAGGTACAATGAGCAGTTCTTC
TRBV30	-	-	TRBJ1-6	CAWSVQGGGSPLHF	TGTGCCTGGAGTGTACAAGGGGGAGGCTCACCCCTCCACTTT
TRBV19	-	once	TRBJ2-4	CASSIRIQGRQNIQYF	TGTGCCAGTAGTATCAGGATTCAGGGGAGGCAAAACATTCAGTACTTC
TRBV5-6	-	-	TRBJ1-5	CASSFGAWGNQPQHF	TGTGCCAGCAGCTTTGGCGCGTGGGGCAATCAGCCCCAGCATTTT
TRBV30	-	-	TRBJ2-7	CAWSVTGHEQYF	TGTGCCTGGAGTGTAACGGGCCACGAGCAGTACTTC
TRBV11-2	TRBD2	few	TRBJ2-7	CASSLEVAGVGSYEQYF	TGTGCCAGCAGCTTAGAAGTAGCGGGAGTAGGCTCCTACGAGCAGTACTTC
TRBV29-1	TRBD2	-	TRBJ2-3	CSVGVGRGLAFPDTQYF	TGCAGCGTTGGAGTGGGCCGCGGACTAGCCTTCCCAGATACGCAGTATTTT
TRBV28	-	-	TRBJ2-1	CASRPTSRGYNEQFF	TGTGCCAGCAGACCTACTAGCAGGGGATACAATGAGCAGTTCTTC
TRBV10-3	-	-	TRBJ2-3	CAIRGNTDTQYF	TGTGCCATCAGAGGGAACACAGATACGCAGTATTTT
TRBV28	-	-	TRBJ2-7	CASSPFSYEQYF	TGTGCCAGCAGTCCCTTCTCCTACGAGCAGTACTTC
TRBV7-9	-	-	TRBJ1-6	CASSLANSPLHF	TGTGCCAGCAGCTTAGCCAATTCACCCCTCCACTTT
TRBV28	-	-	TRBJ2-1	CASLTTNEQFF	TGTGCCAGCCTGACGACTAATGAGCAGTTCTTC
TRBV4-2	TRBD2	-	TRBJ2-3	CASSQVAGALGTQYF	TGTGCCAGCAGCCAAGTAGCGGGGGCCCTGGGAACGCAGTATTTT
TRBV7-2	TRBD1	few	TRBJ2-3	CASSTGQALTDTQYF	TGTGCCAGCAGTACCGGACAGGCCCTAACAGATACGCAGTATTTT
TRBV27	-	-	TRBJ2-3	CASSLSGYRAGTDTQYF	TGTGCCAGCAGTTTATCGGGGTACCGTGCGGGCACAGATACGCAGTATTTT
TRBV10-3	-	-	TRBJ1-2	CAISESATVTF	TGTGCCATCAGTGAGTCGGCGACGGTCACCTTC
TRBV5-4	TRBD1	-	TRBJ1-5	CASSLGTGDGQPQHF	TGTGCCAGCAGCTTGGGGACAGGGGATGGGCAGCCCCAGCATTTT
TRBV7-2	-	once	TRBJ2-5	CASSFRTVETQYF	TGTGCCAGCAGCTTCAGGACAGTAGAGACCCAGTACTTC
TRBV6-6	-	-	TRBJ2-3	CASRRGADTQYF	TGTGCCAGCAGGCGCGGGGCAGATACGCAGTATTTT
TRBV19	TRBD2	-	TRBJ2-3	CASSPLAPSTDTQYF	TGTGCCAGTAGTCCACTAGCGCCTAGCACAGATACGCAGTATTTT
TRBV6-5	TRBD1	-	TRBJ2-1	CASRQPGQGYNEQFF	TGTGCCAGCAGGCAACCGGGACAGGGGTACAATGAGCAGTTCTTC
TRBV27	-	-	TRBJ1-1	CASSLETNTEAFF	TGTGCCAGCAGTTTAGAAACGAACACTGAAGCTTTCTTT
TRBV7-7	-	-	TRBJ2-7	CASSYGGQGDEQYF	TGTGCTAGCAGCTACGGGGGCCAAGGGGACGAGCAGTACTTC
TRBV14	-	-	TRBJ2-5	CASSGRGGETQYF	TGTGCCAGCAGCGGAAGGGGGGGGGAGACCCAGTACTTC
TRBV4-3	TRBD1	-	TRBJ1-1	CASSQDALGTGVRNTEAFF	TGCGCCAGCAGCCAAGATGCGCTGGGGACAGGGGTACGGAACACTGAAGCTTTCTTT
TRBV6-5	-	-	TRBJ1-4	CASSYSRGNEKLFF	TGTGCCAGCAGTTATAGTAGGGGGAATGAAAAACTGTTTTTT
TRBV7-2	TRBD1	-	TRBJ1-2	CASSPGQGQSYGYTF	TGTGCCAGCAGCCCAGGTCAGGGACAGAGCTATGGCTACACCTTC
TRBV29-1	TRBD2	once	TRBJ2-7	CSVIAGGAYEQYF	TGCAGCGTGATAGCGGGAGGGGCCTACGAGCAGTACTTC
TRBV7-9	-	-	TRBJ2-1	CASSPSPGNEQFF	TGTGCCAGCAGTCCCTCCCCGGGAAATGAGCAGTTCTTC
TRBV28	-	-	TRBJ2-4	CASRTVLLAKNIQYF	TGTGCCAGCAGAACGGTCCTACTAGCCAAAAACATTCAGTACTTC
TRBV11-1	-	-	TRBJ2-1	CASSLRTLRGGSYNEQFF	TGTGCCAGCAGCTTAAGGACCCTGAGAGGGGGAAGCTACAATGAGCAGTTCTTC
TRBV28	-	-	TRBJ1-5	CASSSQGDSNQPQHF	TGTGCCAGCAGTTCCCAGGGTGATAGCAATCAGCCCCAGCATTTT
TRBV28	TRBD1	once	TRBJ2-3	CASSLYEGASTDTQYF	TGTGCCAGCAGTTTATATGAGGGGGCGAGCACAGATACGCAGTATTTT
TRBV7-6	-	-	TRBJ2-4	CASRKTTAQMEDQYF	TGTGCCAGCAGAAAGACAACCGCTCAGATGGAGGATCAGTACTTC
TRBV5-5	-	-	TRBJ2-5	CASSLPGKNQETQYF	TGTGCCAGCAGCCTCCCGGGGAAAAACCAAGAGACCCAGTACTTC
TRBV27	-	-	TRBJ2-3	CASSESTDTQYF	TGTGCCAGCAGCGAAAGCACAGATACGCAGTATTTT
TRBV21-1	-	-	TRBJ1-5	CASSARGYSNQPQHF	TGTGCCAGCAGCGCCAGGGGGTATAGCAATCAGCCCCAGCATTTT
TRBV27	-	-	TRBJ2-7	CASSLPGPGNEQYF	TGTGCCAGCAGTCTCCCTGGACCTGGGAACGAGCAGTACTTC
TRBV28	-	-	TRBJ2-4	CASSLIPTRLGIAKNIQYF	TGTGCCAGCAGTTTAATTCCCACCAGACTTGGGATAGCCAAAAACATTCAGTACTTC
TRBV5-1	-	-	TRBJ2-1	CASSPGLGLSSYNEQFF	TGCGCCAGCAGCCCGGGTTTGGGACTGAGCTCCTACAATGAGCAGTTCTTC
TRBV29-1	TRBD1	-	TRBJ2-1	CSGIRDRDFSGGYNEQFF	TGCAGCGGGATCCGGGACAGGGATTTTTCTGGGGGCTACAATGAGCAGTTCTTC
TRBV28	-	-	TRBJ2-5	CASSDQETQYF	TGTGCCAGCAGTGATCAAGAGACCCAGTACTTC
TRBV7-2	TRBD2	-	TRBJ2-7	CASSLGTSGRAHEQYF	TGTGCCAGCAGCTTAGGAACTAGCGGGAGGGCCCACGAGCAGTACTTC
TRBV5-5	TRBD1	-	TRBJ2-1	CASRGQALSKQFF	TGTGCCAGCAGGGGACAGGCTCTGAGTAAGCAGTTCTTC
TRBV4-1	TRBD2	-	TRBJ2-1	CASSGTSGGNEQFF	TGCGCCAGCAGCGGGACTAGCGGGGGCAATGAGCAGTTCTTC